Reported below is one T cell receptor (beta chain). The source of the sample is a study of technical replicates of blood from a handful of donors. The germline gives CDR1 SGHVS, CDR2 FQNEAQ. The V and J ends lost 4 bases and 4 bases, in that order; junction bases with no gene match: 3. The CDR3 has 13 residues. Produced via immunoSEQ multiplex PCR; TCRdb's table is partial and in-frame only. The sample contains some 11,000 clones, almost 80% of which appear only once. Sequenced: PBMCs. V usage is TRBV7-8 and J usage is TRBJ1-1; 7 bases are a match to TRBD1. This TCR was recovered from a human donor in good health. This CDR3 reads CASSSRTGTEAFF. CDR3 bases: TGTGCCAGCAGCTCCCGGACAGGCACTGAAGCTTTCTTT.